The next 19 T cell receptor beta chains were all read from a single sample in a study of quantifying T cell responses using KT2 cells. As for the study in general: cDNA was made from DNase-treated RNA using alpha and beta constant primers.

A single-stranded UMI oligo with SP2 sequence was ligated to cDNA 3' ends. An equimolar mix of RC1.1 and RC1.2 primed the beta chain across TRBC1 and TRBC2. MiXCR was run by TCRdb on the UMI-ligation and nested PCR reads, yielding one entry per CDR3 protein. The data show tens of thousands of distinct CDR3 sequences, 7.3% seen once. What was sequenced was PBMCs spiked with cells of the T cell clone KT2. Receptor source: a human donor.

This clonotype was picked up a small number of times. The chain is built from TRBV24-1 and TRBJ2-3, with no clear D. The CDR3 length is 13 residues. Germline CDR1 reads KGHDR; CDR2 reads SFDVKD. V lost 1 base and J lost 5, with 6 bases in between. The CDR3 sequence: CATSDFSVDTQYF. The CDR3 nucleotides read TGTGCCACCAGTGATTTTTCCGTAGATACGCAGTATTTT.

This clonotype was seen repeatedly, ten times or more. This chain links TRBV20-1 with TRBJ1-2; no clear D gene. CDR3 length: 15 residues. V lost 1 base and J lost 4, with 16 bases in between. CDR1 and CDR2 from the germline V gene are DFQATT and SNEGSKA (reference sequence). CDR3 bases: TGCAGTGCTAGAGTCGGGCAGACTCTCTTCTATGGCTACACCTTC. Protein product: CSARVGQTLFYGYTF.

This CDR3 reads CASSTRQVSEQFF. CDR3 DNA: TGTGCCAGCAGCACCAGACAGGTTTCAGAGCAGTTCTTC. V and J are TRBV11-2 and TRBJ2-1; a possible D gene is TRBD1 (6 bases). Trimming took off 5 bases at V and 10 bases at J, with 15 bases between the two ends. Per germline, CDR1 SGHAT and CDR2 FQNNGV. The CDR3 consists of 13 residues. Full variable domain (remainder filled in from reference TRBV11-2 and TRBJ2-1): EAGVAQSPRYKIIEKRQSVAFWCNPISGHATLYWYQQILGQGPKLLIQFQNNGVVDDSQLPKDRFSAERLKGVDSTLKIQPAKLEDSAVYLCASSTRQVSEQFFGPGTRLTVL.

This clonotype was seen at least ten times. The V call is TRBV5-6, the J call TRBJ1-6; D not resolved. Per the germline V gene, CDR1 is SGHDT and CDR2 is YYEEEE. This CDR3 spans 13 amino acids. V was shortened by 3 bases and J by 2 bases, with 3 bases between the two germline ends. CDR3: CASSSPYNSPLHF. The CDR3 nucleotides are TGTGCCAGCAGCTCGCCCTATAATTCACCCCTCCACTTT.

This clonotype was seen more than once but under ten times. The chain carries TRBV25-1 and TRBJ2-7, with TRBD2 matching over 7 bases. Germline V gives CDR1 MGHDK, CDR2 SYGVNS. The junction had 6 bases not matched to a gene; V was cut back by 3 bases and J by 4 bases. The CDR3 consists of 14 residues. For the CDR3, the DNA is TGTGCCAGCAGTGAGGGGGGGGTCTGGTACGAGCAGTACTTC. It yields the protein CASSEGGVWYEQYF.

This clonotype was recorded at least ten times. The chain carries TRBV15 and TRBJ1-3; D possibly corresponds to TRBD1 (6 bases). The CDR3 covers 15 residues. V dropped 0 bases and J dropped 7 bases, with 13 bases sitting between them. Per germline, CDR1 LNHNV and CDR2 YYDKDF (reference sequence). CDR3 nucleotide sequence: TGTGCCACCAGCAGAGATCTCGGGGGCTCGAACACCATATATTTT. As protein: CATSRDLGGSNTIYF.

This clonotype occurred many times. J is TRBJ1-1 and V is TRBV19; D may be TRBD1 (6 bases). CDR1 and CDR2 (germline): LNHDA, SQIVND (reference sequence). The CDR3 is 14 amino acids. Trimming pared 7 bases from V and 1 base from J, leaving 13 bases between. The CDR3 region is CASKADRANTEAFF. CDR3 nucleotides: TGTGCCAGTAAGGCGGACAGAGCGAACACTGAAGCTTTCTTT.

J is TRBJ1-2 and V is TRBV9; D unclear. The V and J ends lost 4 bases and 4 bases respectively, with 14 bases between them. This CDR3 is built from 14 residues. The V gene's germline CDR1 is SGDLS and CDR2 YYNGEE. The CDR3 spells CASSLLSQSYGYTF. In nucleotides, the CDR3 is TGTGCCAGCAGCCTCCTCTCGCAGAGCTATGGCTACACCTTC.

This clonotype was observed at least ten times. The chain combines TRBV11-2 with TRBJ2-1; TRBD1 or TRBD2 may be the D gene (6 bases each). The CDR3 sequence is 16 residues long. Looked up from germline, CDR1 is SGHAT and CDR2 is FQNNGV. Trimming removed 2 bases from V and 5 bases from J, with 16 bases in between. CDR3: CASSLMGGHLHNEQFF. CDR3 coding DNA: TGTGCCAGCAGCTTAATGGGGGGACACCTCCACAATGAGCAGTTCTTC. Full variable domain (missing parts from reference TRBV11-2 and TRBJ2-1): EAGVAQSPRYKIIEKRQSVAFWCNPISGHATLYWYQQILGQGPKLLIQFQNNGVVDDSQLPKDRFSAERLKGVDSTLKIQPAKLEDSAVYLCASSLMGGHLHNEQFFGPGTRLTVL.

This clonotype was seen at least ten times. The V and J genes are TRBV27 and TRBJ2-6; TRBD1 matches at 7 bases. The germline V gene encodes CDR1 MNHEY and CDR2 SMNVEV (reference sequence). V dropped 5 bases and J dropped 0; count of bases not matched to a gene: 10. This CDR3 contains 18 residues. The CDR3 reads CASSRQTGITSGANVLTF. CDR3 DNA: TGTGCCAGCAGTCGACAGACAGGGATCACCTCTGGGGCCAACGTCCTGACTTTC.

This clonotype showed up many times. The chain combines TRBV12-3 or TRBV12-4 with TRBJ2-1; unclear D gene. V was trimmed by 3 bases and J by 9 bases, leaving 6 bases between them. CDR3 length: 11 residues. This CDR3 is CASSLDGEQFF. The DNA of the CDR3 is TGTGCCAGCAGTTTGGATGGTGAGCAGTTCTTC.

This clonotype was seen at least ten times. J is TRBJ2-5 and V is TRBV3-1; D may match TRBD1 or TRBD2 (5 bases each). CDR1 is LGHDT, CDR2 YNNKEL, per germline (reference sequence). The CDR3 is 13 residues long. The V end lost 4 bases, the J end lost 5 bases, and 11 bases lay between the germline ends. This CDR3 is CASSLRGVETQYF. The CDR3 coding sequence is TGTGCCAGCAGCCTCCGGGGCGTTGAGACCCAGTACTTC.

This clonotype appeared a few times. The chain's CDR3 is CASSYSSSGSRIYEQYF. The DNA of the CDR3 is TGTGCCAGCAGTTACTCCAGCAGCGGGTCAAGGATCTACGAGCAGTACTTC. The chain recombines TRBV6-6 with TRBJ2-7; TRBD2 is a possible D gene (6 bases). V dropped 0 bases and J dropped 3 bases, with 18 bases sitting between them. This CDR3 is 17 amino acids long. Germline V gene lookup returns CDR1 MNHNY and CDR2 SVGAGI (reference sequence).

This clonotype was seen repeatedly, ten times or more. The rearrangement links TRBV10-3 to TRBJ1-1; tentative D call: TRBD1 (6 bases). Germline CDR1 ENHRY, CDR2 SYGVKD. The CDR3 is made up of 13 amino acids. Trimming left V 10 bases short and J 5 bases short, with 17 bases between. The CDR3, as DNA: TGTGCCACTAACCCAGGGGCTGGAACTGAAGCTTTCTTT. This sequence encodes CATNPGAGTEAFF.

This clonotype was counted at least ten times. The chain has TRBV15 and TRBJ1-2, with 7 bases matching TRBD1. Germline V gene data show CDR1 as LNHNV and CDR2 as YYDKDF (reference sequence). The CDR3 runs 15 residues. The V and J ends lost 3 bases and 2 bases, in that order; junction bases with no gene match: 6. For the CDR3, the DNA is TGTGCCACCAGCAGGGTTGGAGGGGGCAACTATGGCTACACCTTC. Its protein is CATSRVGGGNYGYTF. The complete variable domain, with remaining parts taken from reference TRBV15 and TRBJ1-2, reads DAMVIQNPRYQVTQFGKPVTLSCSQTLNHNVMYWYQQKSSQAPKLLFHYYDKDFNNEADTPDNFQSRRPNTSFCFLDIRSPGLGDTAMYLCATSRVGGGNYGYTFGSGTRLTVV.

V and J are TRBV12-3 or TRBV12-4 and TRBJ2-7; D assignment may be TRBD1 or TRBD2 (6 bases each). V was trimmed by 3 bases and J by 0 bases, leaving 9 bases between them. The CDR3 has 14 amino acids. The CDR3 here is CASSFWGASYEQYF. The CDR3 DNA sequence: TGTGCCAGCAGTTTCTGGGGGGCCTCCTACGAGCAGTACTTC.

This clonotype has at least ten counts. The chain uses TRBV20-1 and TRBJ2-1, with TRBD2 identical over 8 bases. The CDR3 runs to 14 residues. Germline-derived CDR1 and CDR2 are DFQATT and SNEGSKA (reference sequence). The V gene end was trimmed by 4 bases and the J gene end by 8 bases; junction bases not matched to a gene: 10. The CDR3 sequence is CSAKSGTRNYEQFF. The CDR3, as DNA: TGCAGTGCTAAATCCGGGACTAGAAATTATGAGCAGTTCTTC.

The chain recombines TRBV4-1 with TRBJ1-4, with D possibly being TRBD1 (5 bases). The CDR3 runs 15 residues. Per the germline V gene, CDR1 is MGHRA and CDR2 is YSYEKL. Trimming cost V 3 bases and J 4 bases, with 12 bases left between them. CDR3 nucleotide sequence: TGCGCCAGCAGCCACGACAGTCTCCTTAATGAAAAACTGTTTTTT. This gives the protein CASSHDSLLNEKLFF.

This clonotype was seen repeatedly, ten times or more. V and J are TRBV4-1 and TRBJ2-5; D uncertain. In germline, CDR1 is MGHRA, CDR2 YSYEKL. The V end lost 1 base, the J end lost 2 bases, and 11 bases lay between the germline ends. The length of the CDR3 is 15 residues. As DNA, the CDR3 is TGCGCCAGCAGCCAAGTTCCTCGTGATCAAGAGACCCAGTACTTC. Translated, it gives CASSQVPRDQETQYF.